One sample yielded the 9 T cell receptor beta chains listed below, sequenced in a study of Graves' ophthalmopathy and Graves' hyperthyroidism. Scientists amplified the TCR beta CDR3 regions from RNA transcripts. HTBI-primed RT-PCR formed the first round, and a multiplex PCR formed the second. TCRdb itself ran the multiplex PCR reads through MiXCR, one entry per CDR3 protein. The table lists 200,000 to 250,000 distinct CDR3 sequences, 20% to 25% of them singletons. The sample comprised peripheral blood. Receptors originate from a woman aged 45-65 years with Graves' ophthalmopathy.

This clonotype turned up a few times. A read error may explain this, as a much larger clone is one base away. The CDR3 reads CASSWTGVGYTF. In DNA, the CDR3 is TGTGCCAGCAGTTGGACAGGGGTTGGCTACACCTTC. The chain combines TRBV27 with TRBJ1-2, with 9 positions matching TRBD1. CDR3 length equals 12 residues. Germline CDR1 and CDR2: MNHEY and SMNVEV (reference sequence). With 4 bases clipped from V and 7 bases from J, the junction kept 1 base outside the gene matches.

This clonotype was found many times. This chain joins TRBV20-1 and TRBJ2-5, with 8 bases identical to TRBD2. With 6 bases clipped from V and 4 bases from J, the junction kept 7 bases outside the gene matches. This CDR3 has 13 amino acids. Looked up from germline, CDR1 is DFQATT and CDR2 is SNEGSKA (reference sequence). The CDR3 region is CSARGGVVETQYF. CDR3 coding DNA: TGCAGTGCCCGGGGGGGGGTTGTAGAGACCCAGTACTTC.

V and J are TRBV10-3 and TRBJ2-5; D uncertain. The germline gives CDR1 ENHRY, CDR2 SYGVKD. With 4 bases removed from V and 1 base from J, the gap between germline ends came to 10 bases. The length of the CDR3 is 14 residues. CDR3 loop: CAISGQTTQETQYF. The CDR3 DNA reads TGTGCCATCAGTGGGCAGACCACCCAAGAGACCCAGTACTTC.

This clonotype has only a few counts. This chain joins TRBV5-1 and TRBJ2-7, with 9 bases that match TRBD1. The V segment lost 1 base and the J segment 3 bases; nucleotides outside the gene matches: 8. The CDR3 has 16 residues. Per germline, CDR1 SGHRS and CDR2 YFSETQ. The CDR3 DNA reads as TGCGCCAGCAGCTTGAGCCTGGGACAGGGAAGCTACGAGCAGTACTTC. Encoded protein: CASSLSLGQGSYEQYF.

In regard to this clonotype: A clone one base away is much larger, so this may be a read error. Without the conserved terminal phenylalanine or tryptophan, this CDR3 likely stems from a read error. This chain links TRBV28 with TRBJ2-7; tentatively, D is TRBD2 (5 bases). The CDR3 totals 12 residues. V was shortened by 1 base and J by 6 bases, with 7 bases between the two germline ends. Per germline, CDR1 MDHEN and CDR2 SYDVKM. The CDR3 region is CASSLSGSEQYL. The CDR3 DNA sequence: TGTGCCAGCAGTTTATCGGGGTCCGAGCAGTACCTC.

This clonotype was recorded many times. V usage is TRBV7-2 and J usage is TRBJ2-7; perhaps TRBD1 as D (5 bases). This CDR3 is built from 14 residues. The V gene's germline CDR1 is SGHTA and CDR2 FQGNSA. With 5 bases removed from V and 3 bases from J, the gap between germline ends came to 14 bases. This chain's CDR3 is CASSLSWGVYEQYF. The CDR3 nucleotides read TGTGCCAGCAGCCTCTCTTGGGGCGTCTACGAGCAGTACTTC.

This clonotype has ten or more counts. This chain joins TRBV20-1 and TRBJ1-5; D uncertain. Germline V gene sequence: CDR1 DFQATT, CDR2 SNEGSKA (reference sequence). V lost 5 bases to trimming and J lost 0 bases, with 11 bases between them. This CDR3 region has 14 residues. CDR3 region: CSAAPLGSNQPQHF. CDR3 nucleotides: TGCAGTGCTGCCCCCCTGGGTAGCAATCAGCCCCAGCATTTT.

This clonotype showed up just a few times. The gene calls are TRBV20-1 and TRBJ2-3; 13 bases are shared with TRBD2. In germline, CDR1 is DFQATT, CDR2 SNEGSKA (reference sequence). The CDR3 is 18 residues long. V gave up 8 bases and J gave up 6 bases; unmatched junction bases: 20. The CDR3 protein is CSTKVGGLAGLRRDTQYF. CDR3 in DNA: TGCAGTACCAAAGTCGGGGGACTAGCGGGGCTCAGGCGGGATACGCAGTATTTT.

This clonotype was detected ten times or more. V usage is TRBV19 and J usage is TRBJ2-7; D ambiguous. The CDR3 contains 16 residues. CDR1 and CDR2 (germline): LNHDA, SQIVND (reference sequence). Trimming shortened V by 7 bases and J by 1 base, and 20 bases separated the two germline ends. The chain's CDR3 is CASTPSVGAGSYEQYF. CDR3 nucleotides: TGTGCCAGTACCCCATCTGTTGGCGCTGGTTCCTACGAGCAGTACTTC.